The present T cell receptor (beta chain) was sequenced within a study of control samples from healthy donors and cancer patients. Sequencing was performed with immunoSEQ multiplex PCR; in TCRdb, only in-frame clones are kept and a portion is missing. In the table there are 350,000 to 450,000 clones, 90% of which are singletons. This clone was picked up a small number of times. This CDR3 is built from 18 residues. Trimming removed 3 bases at V and 0 bases at J, with 21 bases between. Germline CDR1 SNHLY, CDR2 FYNNEI. This TCR came from a man aged 40-49 years with head and neck cancer. J is TRBJ2-7 and V is TRBV2, with TRBD2 as a possible D gene (6 bases). The source material was PBMCs. The chain's CDR3 is CASSDPDSGLPISYEQYF. CDR3 bases: TGTGCCAGCAGTGATCCTGATAGCGGACTCCCCATCTCCTACGAGCAGTACTTC.